The present TCR beta chain was sequenced within a study of CD8 T cells in ankylosing spondylitis. There are a few counts of this clonotype. This CDR3 has 14 amino acids. Germline assignment: CDR1 SGHRS and CDR2 YFSETQ. V lost 5 bases to trimming and J lost 0 bases, with 12 bases between them. TCRdb re-called the 5' RACE reads through MiXCR, storing one row per CDR3 protein. The sample records about 90,000 distinct CDR3 sequences, under 30% being singletons. Specimen: blood, either unsorted or a sorted T cell fraction (not recorded which). This receptor was obtained from a male donor with ankylosing spondylitis or in good health (not recorded which). The chain uses TRBV5-1 and TRBJ2-7; TRBD1 might be the D (5 bases). This CDR3 is CASRQGDSSYEQYF. CDR3 bases: TGCGCCAGCAGGCAAGGGGATTCCTCCTACGAGCAGTACTTC.